Reported below is one TCR beta chain. Its antigen is still unknown. Assay used: immunoSEQ multiplex PCR; TCRdb lists only in-frame clones, some missing. The profile covers 150,000 to 200,000 clones, with roughly 92% appearing a single time and 1.6% taken by the ten largest. This sample was included in a study of T cell responses to AZD1222 COVID-19 vaccine. The study's findings and limits: Repertoire samples came only from after the peak T cell response. Two doses of AZD1222 preceded a rise in Spike-specific TCR breadth and depth.

Per germline, CDR1 MNHEY and CDR2 SVGAGI. The V and J ends lost 6 bases and 2 bases, in that order; junction bases with no gene match: 5. The length of the CDR3 is 15 residues. This specimen consisted of peripheral blood, obtained on day 0 of AZD1222 vaccination. The chain is built from TRBV6-5 and TRBJ1-5; 9 bases map to TRBD1. The TCR comes from an adult in good health. The CDR3 DNA follows: TGTGCCAGCAGGCCACAGGGGGCTGGCAATCAGCCCCAGCATTTT. Amino acid sequence: CASRPQGAGNQPQHF.